These 14 T cell receptor beta chains share one sample of origin, sequenced in a study of shared clonotypes between healthy human individuals (dated by TCRdb to 2019 to 2021). Library generation was performed with the immunoSEQ multiplex PCR assay. Imported from immuneACCESS, the table was reduced by TCRdb to in-frame sequences with V and J called. These copies leave out some clones; in studies compared against another copy, an unresolved V gene accounts for under half, and the cause of the remainder is not known. In this sample the table shows about 1 million clones, approximately 72% of which occur a single time. 1.4% to 1.5% of the sample goes to the ten largest clones. Sequencing input: memory CD4+ T cells sorted from blood. Reading the label with the study, this specimen's cell subset or site is: CD45RA-negative fraction. Receptors were obtained from a man younger than 35 in good health.

In its sample, this clone was seen a few times. This chain connects TRBV30 to TRBJ1-5, with unresolved D. Trimming left V 0 bases short and J 0 bases short, with 12 bases between. The germline CDR1 and CDR2 sequences are GTSNPN and SVGIG (reference sequence). The CDR3 consists of 16 residues. The CDR3 loop is CAWSVPGFYSNQPQHF. CDR3 nucleotide sequence: TGTGCCTGGAGTGTACCAGGCTTCTATAGCAATCAGCCCCAGCATTTT.

This clone was seen at least ten times. The J gene is TRBJ2-3, the V gene TRBV5-1; a weak D match, TRBD2 (5 bases). Germline CDR1 is SGHRS and CDR2 is YFSETQ. Between the trimmed V and J ends, which lost 5 bases and 2 bases, there was a span of 12 bases. The CDR3 totals 14 residues. The CDR3 DNA sequence: TGCGCCAGCAGTCCGGGGTTCTTCACAGATACGCAGTATTTT. Its translation is CASSPGFFTDTQYF.

This clone came up once. The chain couples TRBV4-3 to TRBJ2-7; D is possibly TRBD1 or TRBD2 (5 bases each). In germline, CDR1 is LGHNA, CDR2 YSLEER. The CDR3 runs 16 residues. Trimming shortened V by 0 bases and J by 2 bases, and 14 bases separated the two germline ends. The CDR3 reads CASSQDRETQTYEQYF. The CDR3 nucleotides are TGCGCCAGCAGCCAAGACAGGGAGACCCAAACCTACGAGCAGTACTTC.

The J gene is TRBJ2-7, the V gene TRBV10-3; tentatively, D is TRBD1 (6 bases). V shed 6 bases and J shed 3 bases, with 18 bases lying between them. The CDR3 covers 15 residues. Germline values: CDR1 ENHRY, CDR2 SYGVKD. The CDR3 DNA reads TGTGCCATCAGCGTTCCCCCCTCACAGGGCTACGAGCAGTACTTC. Translating gives CAISVPPSQGYEQYF.

Notes on this clone: The same CDR3 also results from other DNA sequences found in this sample. The chain uses TRBV18 and TRBJ1-1; D possibly corresponds to TRBD1 (6 bases). Germline V gives CDR1 KGHSH, CDR2 LQKENI. V was shortened by 0 bases and J by 1 base, with 9 bases between the two germline ends. The CDR3 loop spans 15 amino acids. DNA for the CDR3: TGTGCCAGCTCACCACCGGGGGGGCGGAACACTGAAGCTTTCTTT. This codes for CASSPPGGRNTEAFF.

The V and J genes are TRBV29-1 and TRBJ1-1; D is undetermined. CDR1 SQVTM and CDR2 ANQGSEA come from the germline V gene. Trimming cost V 6 bases and J 1 base, with 15 bases left between them. The CDR3 consists of 14 residues. The CDR3 nucleotides read TGCAGCGTCTCACGGAGTTATCAGAACACTGAAGCTTTCTTT. As protein: CSVSRSYQNTEAFF.

In regard to this clone: At one end, the junction sequence differs from germline, possibly due to a read error. V gene TRBV7-9 combines with J gene TRBJ1-6; D remains unclear. There are 16 residues in the CDR3. Germline V gene sequence: CDR1 SEHNR, CDR2 FQNEAQ (reference sequence). The CDR3 nucleotides are TGCGCAGCTAAGAGGCTTACTAGCTCCTATAATTCACCCCTCCACTTT. Its translation: CAAKRLTSSYNSPLHF.

The rearrangement links TRBV9 to TRBJ2-5; TRBD2 agrees at 16 bases. The CDR3 runs 17 residues. Germline CDR1 SGDLS, CDR2 YYNGEE. V trimming: 3 bases; J trimming: 5 bases; junction bases outside the gene matches: 7. The CDR3, as DNA: TGTGCCAGCAGCGACGGGACTAGCGGGGGGGCCACCGAGACCCAGTACTTC. This sequence encodes CASSDGTSGGATETQYF.

The gene calls are TRBV5-4 and TRBJ1-4; possible D gene TRBD1, 6 bases. Germline V gene data show CDR1 as SGHNT and CDR2 as YYREEE (reference sequence). This CDR3 has 18 residues. Between the trimmed V and J ends, which lost 4 bases and 0 bases, there was a span of 19 bases. CDR3 amino acids: CASSQRAGTPATNEKLFF. The CDR3 DNA reads TGTGCCAGCAGCCAACGAGCCGGGACACCGGCAACTAATGAAAAACTGTTTTTT.

The V call is TRBV5-6, the J call TRBJ2-7; D may match TRBD1 or TRBD2 (5 bases each). The V and J ends lost 2 bases and 2 bases respectively, with 11 bases between them. Germline values: CDR1 SGHDT, CDR2 YYEEEE. The CDR3 sequence is 14 residues long. The CDR3 region has the DNA TGTGCCAGCAGCTTTTTACGGGGCACCTACGAGCAGTACTTC. Translated: CASSFLRGTYEQYF. The full variable domain, rest sourced from reference TRBV5-6 and TRBJ2-7, is DAGVTQSPTHLIKTRGQQVTLRCSPKSGHDTVSWYQQALGQGPQFIFQYYEEEERQRGNFPDRFSGHQFPNYSSELNVNALLLGDSALYLCASSFLRGTYEQYFGPGTRLTVT.

J is TRBJ2-5 and V is TRBV6-1; 7 bases are a match to TRBD2. The CDR3 is made up of 15 amino acids. Per germline, CDR1 MNHNS and CDR2 SASEGT. Losses at the gene ends were 8 bases for V and 1 base for J; bases not matched to a gene: 10. The CDR3 region has the DNA TGTGCCAGCTGCGGCGGTAGCGGGCTCCAAGAGACCCAGTACTTC. Its protein is CASCGGSGLQETQYF.

The rearrangement links TRBV5-4 to TRBJ2-2; no reliable D call. The CDR3 totals 13 residues. Trimming cost V 4 bases and J 5 bases, with 9 bases left between them. CDR1 is SGHNT, CDR2 YYREEE, per germline (reference sequence). The CDR3 here is CASSVGRTGELFF. DNA of the CDR3: TGTGCCAGCAGCGTCGGGCGAACCGGGGAGCTGTTTTTT.

This chain links TRBV7-2 with TRBJ2-3; tentative D call: TRBD2 (6 bases). Germline CDR1 is SGHTA and CDR2 is FQGNSA. This CDR3 spans 15 amino acids. Trimming pared 5 bases from V and 2 bases from J, leaving 14 bases between. CDR3 amino acids: CASSPAGSHTDTQYF. The CDR3 nucleotides read TGTGCCAGCAGCCCCGCGGGGTCTCACACAGATACGCAGTATTTT.

This clone is a singleton in its sample. The V and J genes are TRBV27 and TRBJ2-3, with D tentatively TRBD2 (5 bases). The CDR3 sequence is 17 residues long. Trimming removed 3 bases at V and 2 bases at J, with 18 bases between. CDR1 and CDR2 from the germline V gene are MNHEY and SMNVEV (reference sequence). The CDR3 spells CASSFPSAGLTTDTQYF. In DNA, the CDR3 is TGTGCCAGCAGTTTCCCCTCGGCGGGTTTAACCACAGATACGCAGTATTTT.